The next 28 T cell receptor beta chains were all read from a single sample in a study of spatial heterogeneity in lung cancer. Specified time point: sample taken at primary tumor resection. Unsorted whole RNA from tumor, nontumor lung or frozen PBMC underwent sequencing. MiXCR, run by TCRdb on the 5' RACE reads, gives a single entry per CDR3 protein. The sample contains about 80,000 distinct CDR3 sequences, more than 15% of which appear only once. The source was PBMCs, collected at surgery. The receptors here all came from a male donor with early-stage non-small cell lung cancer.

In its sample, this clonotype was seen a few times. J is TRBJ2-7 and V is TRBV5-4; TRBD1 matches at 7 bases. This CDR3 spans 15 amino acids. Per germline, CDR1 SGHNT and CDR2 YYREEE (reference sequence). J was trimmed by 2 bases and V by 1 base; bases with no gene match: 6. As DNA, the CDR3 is TGTGCCAGCAGCTTGAACCAGGGGGTGACCTACGAGCAGTACTTC. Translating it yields CASSLNQGVTYEQYF.

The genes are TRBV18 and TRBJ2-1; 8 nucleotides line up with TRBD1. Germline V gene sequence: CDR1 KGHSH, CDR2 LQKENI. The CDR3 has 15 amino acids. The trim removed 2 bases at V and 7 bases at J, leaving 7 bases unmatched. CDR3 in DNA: TGTGCCAGCTCACCAGGGACAGGAGGTATGAATGAGCAGTTCTTC. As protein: CASSPGTGGMNEQFF.

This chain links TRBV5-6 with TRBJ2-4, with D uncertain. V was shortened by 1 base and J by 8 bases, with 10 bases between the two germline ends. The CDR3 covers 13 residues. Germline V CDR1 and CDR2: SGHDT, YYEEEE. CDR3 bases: TGTGCCAGCAGCTTGAACACCCTGGACATTCAGTACTTC. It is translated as CASSLNTLDIQYF.

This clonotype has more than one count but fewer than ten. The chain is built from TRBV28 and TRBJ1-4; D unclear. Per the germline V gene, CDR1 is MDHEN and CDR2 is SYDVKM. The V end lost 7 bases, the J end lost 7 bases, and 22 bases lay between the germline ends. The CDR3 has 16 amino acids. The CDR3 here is CASTLEGQGPLEKLFF. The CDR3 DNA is TGTGCCAGCACTCTAGAAGGTCAAGGGCCGCTTGAAAAACTGTTTTTT.

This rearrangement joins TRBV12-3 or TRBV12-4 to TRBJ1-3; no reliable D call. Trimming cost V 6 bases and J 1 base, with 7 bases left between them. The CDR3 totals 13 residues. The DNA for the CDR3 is TGTGCCAGCAGAGGTTTTTCTGGAAACACCATATATTTT. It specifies CASRGFSGNTIYF.

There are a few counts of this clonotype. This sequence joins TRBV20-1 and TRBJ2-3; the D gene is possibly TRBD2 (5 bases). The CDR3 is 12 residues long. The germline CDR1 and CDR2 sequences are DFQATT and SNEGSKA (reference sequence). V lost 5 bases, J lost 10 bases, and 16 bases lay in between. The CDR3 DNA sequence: TGCAGTGCTTGGCTAGCCAATGGGCCGCAGTATTTT. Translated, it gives CSAWLANGPQYF.

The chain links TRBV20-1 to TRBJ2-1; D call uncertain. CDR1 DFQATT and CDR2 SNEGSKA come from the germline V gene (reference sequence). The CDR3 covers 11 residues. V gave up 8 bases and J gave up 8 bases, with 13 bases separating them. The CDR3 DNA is TGCAGTATCTACCGTGTCTATGAGCAGTTCTTC. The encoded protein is CSIYRVYEQFF.

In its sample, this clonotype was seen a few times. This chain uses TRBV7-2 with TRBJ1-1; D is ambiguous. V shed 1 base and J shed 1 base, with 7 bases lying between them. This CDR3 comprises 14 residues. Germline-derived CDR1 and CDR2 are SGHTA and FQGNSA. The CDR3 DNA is TGTGCCAGCAGCTTAGTAGCGGCGAACACTGAAGCTTTCTTT. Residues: CASSLVAANTEAFF. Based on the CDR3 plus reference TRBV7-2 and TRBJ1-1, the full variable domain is GAGVSQSPSNKVTEKGKDVELRCDPISGHTALYWYRQSLGQGLEFLIYFQGNSAPDKSGLPSDRFSAERTGGSVSTLTIQRTQQEDSAVYLCASSLVAANTEAFFGQGTRLTVV.

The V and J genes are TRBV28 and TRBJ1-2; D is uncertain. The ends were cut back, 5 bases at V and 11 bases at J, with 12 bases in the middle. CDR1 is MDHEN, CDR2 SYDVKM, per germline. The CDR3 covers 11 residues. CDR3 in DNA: TGTGCCAGCAGTGGTGCAGACGGGTACACCTTC. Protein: CASSGADGYTF.

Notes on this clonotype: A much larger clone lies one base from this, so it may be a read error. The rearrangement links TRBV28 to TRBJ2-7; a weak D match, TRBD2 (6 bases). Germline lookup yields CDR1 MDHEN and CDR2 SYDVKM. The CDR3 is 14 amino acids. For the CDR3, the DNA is TGTGCCAGCCGTAGGGCGGGGAGCTCCTACGAGCAGCACTTC. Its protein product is CASRRAGSSYEQHF.

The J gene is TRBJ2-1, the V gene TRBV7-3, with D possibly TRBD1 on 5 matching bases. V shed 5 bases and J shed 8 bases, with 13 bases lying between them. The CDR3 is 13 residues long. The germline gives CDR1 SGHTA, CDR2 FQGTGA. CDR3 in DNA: TGTGCCAGCAGCCGCGGACAAAGGGATGAGCAGTTCTTC. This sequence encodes CASSRGQRDEQFF.

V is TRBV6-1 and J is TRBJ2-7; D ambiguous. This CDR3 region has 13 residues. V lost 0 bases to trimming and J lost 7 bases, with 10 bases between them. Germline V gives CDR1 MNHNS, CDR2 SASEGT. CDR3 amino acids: CASSEAMALEQYF. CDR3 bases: TGTGCCAGCAGTGAAGCTATGGCTCTGGAGCAGTACTTC.

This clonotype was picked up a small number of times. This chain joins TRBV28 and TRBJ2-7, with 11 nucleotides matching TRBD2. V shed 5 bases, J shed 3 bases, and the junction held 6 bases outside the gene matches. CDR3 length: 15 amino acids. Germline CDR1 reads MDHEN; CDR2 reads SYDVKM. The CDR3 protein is CASSPTSGSVYEQYF. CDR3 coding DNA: TGTGCCAGCAGTCCCACTAGCGGGAGCGTCTACGAGCAGTACTTC.

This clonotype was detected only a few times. This CDR3 reads CATTPGASGGTDTQYF. The CDR3 nucleotides read TGTGCCACCACCCCAGGCGCTAGCGGGGGCACAGATACGCAGTATTTT. The chain links TRBV24-1 to TRBJ2-3; 9 nucleotides line up with TRBD2. The junction had 9 bases not matched to a gene; V was cut back by 8 bases and J by 1 base. The germline CDR1 and CDR2 sequences are KGHDR and SFDVKD. The length of the CDR3 is 16 residues.

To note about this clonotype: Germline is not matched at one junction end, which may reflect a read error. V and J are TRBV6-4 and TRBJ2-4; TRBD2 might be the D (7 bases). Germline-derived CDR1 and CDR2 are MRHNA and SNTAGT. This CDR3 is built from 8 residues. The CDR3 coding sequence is TGTGCCTCACTAGGGGGGGCCTTC. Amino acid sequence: CASLGGAF.

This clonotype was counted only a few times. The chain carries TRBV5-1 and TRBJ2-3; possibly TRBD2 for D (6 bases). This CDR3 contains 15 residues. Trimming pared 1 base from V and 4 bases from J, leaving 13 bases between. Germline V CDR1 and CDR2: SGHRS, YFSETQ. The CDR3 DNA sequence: TGCGCCAGCAGCTTGTATGGGGGAGGCCCAGATACGCAGTATTTT. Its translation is CASSLYGGGPDTQYF.

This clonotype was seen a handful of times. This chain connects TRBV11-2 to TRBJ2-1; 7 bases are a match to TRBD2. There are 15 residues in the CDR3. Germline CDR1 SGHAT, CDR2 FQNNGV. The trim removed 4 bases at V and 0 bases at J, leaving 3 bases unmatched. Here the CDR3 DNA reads TGTGCCAGCAGCTCCACTAGCGACTCCTACAATGAGCAGTTCTTC. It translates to CASSSTSDSYNEQFF.

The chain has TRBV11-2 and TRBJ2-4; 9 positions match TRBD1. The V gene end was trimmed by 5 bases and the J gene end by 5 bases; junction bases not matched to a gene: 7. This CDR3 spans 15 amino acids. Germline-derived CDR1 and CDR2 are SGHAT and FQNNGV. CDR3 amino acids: CASSVQGARENIQYF. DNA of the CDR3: TGTGCCAGCAGCGTACAGGGGGCTCGTGAAAACATTCAGTACTTC.

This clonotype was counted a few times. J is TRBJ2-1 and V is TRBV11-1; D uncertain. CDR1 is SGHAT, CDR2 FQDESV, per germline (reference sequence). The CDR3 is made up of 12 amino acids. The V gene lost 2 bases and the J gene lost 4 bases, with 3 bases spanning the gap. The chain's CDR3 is CASSLRYNEQFF. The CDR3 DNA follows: TGTGCCAGCAGCTTACGATACAATGAGCAGTTCTTC. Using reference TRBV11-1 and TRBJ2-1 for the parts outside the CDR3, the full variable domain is EAEVAQSPRYKITEKSQAVAFWCDPISGHATLYWYRQILGQGPELLVQFQDESVVDDSQLPKDRFSAERLKGVDSTLKIQPAELGDSAMYLCASSLRYNEQFFGPGTRLTVL.

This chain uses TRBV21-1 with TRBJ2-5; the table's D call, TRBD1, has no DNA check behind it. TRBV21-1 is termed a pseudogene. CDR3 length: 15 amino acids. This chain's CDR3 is CASAEGQGGQETQYF. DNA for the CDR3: TGTGCCAGCGCCGAAGGGCAGGGGGGCCAAGAGACCCAGTACTTC.

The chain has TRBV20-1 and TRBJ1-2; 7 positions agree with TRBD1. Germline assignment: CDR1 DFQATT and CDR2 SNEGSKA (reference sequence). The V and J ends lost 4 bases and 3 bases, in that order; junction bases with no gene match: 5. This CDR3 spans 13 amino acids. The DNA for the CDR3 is TGCAGTGCTACTTCAGGGGGGGACTATGGCTACACCTTC. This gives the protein CSATSGGDYGYTF.

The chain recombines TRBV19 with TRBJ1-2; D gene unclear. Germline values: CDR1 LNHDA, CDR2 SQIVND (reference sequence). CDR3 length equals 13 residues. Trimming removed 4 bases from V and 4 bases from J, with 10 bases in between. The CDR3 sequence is CASSTEGTYGYTF. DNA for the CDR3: TGTGCCAGTAGTACCGAGGGAACCTATGGCTACACCTTC.

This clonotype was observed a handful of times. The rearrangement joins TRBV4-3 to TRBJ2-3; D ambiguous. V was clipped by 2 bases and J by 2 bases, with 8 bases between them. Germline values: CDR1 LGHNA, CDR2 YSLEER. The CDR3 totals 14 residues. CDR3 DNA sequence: TGCGCCAGCAGCCAACAACCCGACACAGATACGCAGTATTTT. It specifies CASSQQPDTDTQYF.

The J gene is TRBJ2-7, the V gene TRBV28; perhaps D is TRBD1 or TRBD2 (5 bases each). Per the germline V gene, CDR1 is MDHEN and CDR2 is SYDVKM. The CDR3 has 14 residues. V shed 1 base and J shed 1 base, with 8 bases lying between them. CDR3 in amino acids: CASSLYGGSYEQYF. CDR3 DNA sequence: TGTGCCAGCAGTTTATATGGGGGTTCCTACGAGCAGTACTTC. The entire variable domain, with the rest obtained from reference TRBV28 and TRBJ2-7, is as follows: DVKVTQSSRYLVKRTGEKVFLECVQDMDHENMFWYRQDPGLGLRLIYFSYDVKMKEKGDIPEGYSVSREKKERFSLILESASTNQTSMYLCASSLYGGSYEQYFGPGTRLTVT.

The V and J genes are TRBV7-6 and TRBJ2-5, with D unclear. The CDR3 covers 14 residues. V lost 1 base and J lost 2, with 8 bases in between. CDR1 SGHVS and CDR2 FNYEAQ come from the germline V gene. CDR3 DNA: TGTGCCAGCAGCTTAGTCTCGCGGCAAGAGACCCAGTACTTC. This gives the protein CASSLVSRQETQYF.

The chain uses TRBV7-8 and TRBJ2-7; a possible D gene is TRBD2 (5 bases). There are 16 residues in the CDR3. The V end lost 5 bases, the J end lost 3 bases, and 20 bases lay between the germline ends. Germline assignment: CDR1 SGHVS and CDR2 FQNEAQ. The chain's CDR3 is CASSPSLLSANYEQYF. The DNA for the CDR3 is TGTGCCAGCAGCCCTTCACTTCTTAGCGCCAACTACGAGCAGTACTTC.

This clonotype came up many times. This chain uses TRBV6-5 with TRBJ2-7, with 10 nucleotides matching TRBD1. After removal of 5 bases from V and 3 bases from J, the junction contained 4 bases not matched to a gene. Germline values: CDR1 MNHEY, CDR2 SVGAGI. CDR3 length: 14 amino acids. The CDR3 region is CASSLGQGNYEQYF. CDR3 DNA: TGTGCCAGCAGTCTGGGACAGGGGAACTACGAGCAGTACTTC.

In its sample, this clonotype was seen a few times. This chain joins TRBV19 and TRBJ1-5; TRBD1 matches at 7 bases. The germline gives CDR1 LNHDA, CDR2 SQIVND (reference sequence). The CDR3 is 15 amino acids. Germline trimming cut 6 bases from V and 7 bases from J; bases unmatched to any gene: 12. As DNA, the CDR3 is TGTGCCAGTAGCCAGAACACAGGGGAACGCCAGCCCCAGCATTTT. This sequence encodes CASSQNTGERQPQHF.